Listed here are 23 T cell receptor beta chains from one sample, sequenced in a study of vaccination effects on CD4 cells after COVID-19. The data were produced by immunoSEQ multiplex PCR, yet TCRdb's version contains in-frame clones alone and is incomplete. This table holds around 40,000 clones, about 68% found once. Sequencing followed a ViraFEST assay step that expanded antigen-specific CD4+ T cells with viral peptide pools. Following culture for approximately ten days, CD4+ T cells were isolated. Their SARS-CoV-2 infection, verified by PCR, occurred between March and December 2020. These receptors' antigens are unknown. The sequences come from CD4+ T cells from PBMCs cultured with a peptide pool, collected before COVID-19 vaccination. The receptors were gathered from a human donor who had a prior SARS-CoV-2 infection.

The table lists this clone with a few counts. The chain joins TRBV5-1 to TRBJ1-2; D is uncertain. Trimming stripped 0 bases from V and 5 bases from J, with 8 bases between. Germline loops: CDR1 SGHRS, CDR2 YFSETQ. The CDR3 length is 13 residues. This CDR3 reads CASSLAGRYGYTF. For the CDR3, the DNA is TGCGCCAGCAGCTTGGCCGGGAGATATGGCTACACCTTC.

V usage is TRBV2 and J usage is TRBJ1-6; 9 bases match TRBD1. CDR3 length equals 14 residues. The V and J ends lost 3 bases and 8 bases, in that order; junction bases with no gene match: 2. CDR1 SNHLY and CDR2 FYNNEI come from the germline V gene. The CDR3 sequence is CASSDDRGYSPLHF. The CDR3 DNA reads TGTGCCAGCAGTGACGACAGGGGGTATTCACCCCTCCACTTT. The full variable domain, completed using reference TRBV2 and TRBJ1-6, is EPEVTQTPSHQVTQMGQEVILRCVPISNHLYFYWYRQILGQKVEFLVSFYNNEISEKSEIFDDQFSVERPDGSNFTLKIRSTKLEDSAMYFCASSDDRGYSPLHFGNGTRLTVT.

CDR3 amino acids: CASTQDHTGELFF. In DNA, the CDR3 is TGTGCCAGCACCCAGGACCACACCGGGGAGCTGTTTTTT. The chain carries TRBV2 and TRBJ2-2; no definite D call. The CDR3 has 13 amino acids. Looked up from germline, CDR1 is SNHLY and CDR2 is FYNNEI. Trimming removed 7 bases at V and 3 bases at J, with 9 bases between.

V gene TRBV7-8 combines with J gene TRBJ2-7; TRBD1 aligns across 7 bases. The germline V gene has CDR1 SGHVS and CDR2 FQNEAQ. V lost 3 bases to trimming and J lost 4 bases; unmatched junction nucleotides: 6. This CDR3 is 14 amino acids long. In nucleotides, the CDR3 is TGTGCCAGCAGCTTGAAGGGGGCGAGGTACGAGCAGTACTTC. Its translation is CASSLKGARYEQYF.

This clone was observed a single time. The chain carries TRBV25-1 and TRBJ2-5; 8 bases map to TRBD1. Germline CDR1 reads MGHDK; CDR2 reads SYGVNS. The CDR3 is made up of 14 amino acids. The V gene end was trimmed by 5 bases and the J gene end by 3 bases; junction bases not matched to a gene: 5. The CDR3: CASSPGTGKETQYF. CDR3 in DNA: TGTGCCAGCAGTCCCGGGACAGGTAAAGAGACCCAGTACTTC. Combining the CDR3 with reference TRBV25-1 and TRBJ2-5 gives the whole variable domain EADIYQTPRYLVIGTGKKITLECSQTMGHDKMYWYQQDPGMELHLIHYSYGVNSTEKGDLSSESTVSRIRTEHFPLTLESARPSHTSQYLCASSPGTGKETQYFGPGTRLLVL.

This rearrangement joins TRBV20-1 to TRBJ2-1; TRBD2 might be the D (5 bases). This CDR3 has 13 residues. Germline CDR1 is DFQATT and CDR2 is SNEGSKA (reference sequence). Trimming cost V 3 bases and J 0 bases, with 6 bases left between them. The CDR3 protein is CSASGSSYNEQFF. The CDR3 DNA reads TGCAGTGCTAGTGGGAGCTCCTACAATGAGCAGTTCTTC.

This chain uses TRBV5-1 with TRBJ2-3; D unclear. With 0 bases removed from V and 2 bases from J, the gap between germline ends came to 4 bases. Germline V gives CDR1 SGHRS, CDR2 YFSETQ. CDR3 length: 13 amino acids. In nucleotides, the CDR3 is TGCGCCAGCAGCTTGGTTCCCACAGATACGCAGTATTTT. Translated, it gives CASSLVPTDTQYF.

The V gene is TRBV5-1, the J gene TRBJ1-3; 10 nucleotides match TRBD1. The CDR3 totals 16 residues. V shed 4 bases, J shed 3 bases, and the junction held 7 bases outside the gene matches. The germline V gene has CDR1 SGHRS and CDR2 YFSETQ. CDR3 loop: CASSDGTGDDGNTIYF. CDR3 nucleotides: TGCGCCAGCAGCGACGGGACAGGGGACGATGGAAACACCATATATTTT.

This clone was observed a handful of times. This sequence joins TRBV7-6 and TRBJ2-3; possibly TRBD1 for D (5 bases). The CDR3 spans 15 residues. CDR1 is SGHVS, CDR2 FNYEAQ, per germline. The V and J ends lost 4 bases and 0 bases respectively, with 11 bases between them. Written as DNA, the CDR3 is TGTGCCAGCAGCTGGACAAGCTCTAGCACAGATACGCAGTATTTT. Translating it yields CASSWTSSSTDTQYF.

V is TRBV6-5 and J is TRBJ1-5, with D possibly being TRBD1 (6 bases). Deletions cut 2 bases from V and 4 bases from J, with 6 bases between. This CDR3 has 13 amino acids. Looked up from germline, CDR1 is MNHEY and CDR2 is SVGAGI. The CDR3 protein is CASSYRGNQPQHF. As DNA, the CDR3 is TGTGCCAGCAGTTACAGGGGGAATCAGCCCCAGCATTTT.

The J gene is TRBJ2-1, the V gene TRBV2; 7 nucleotides agree with TRBD2. Germline assignment: CDR1 SNHLY and CDR2 FYNNEI. The V gene end was trimmed by 7 bases and the J gene end by 1 base; junction bases not matched to a gene: 7. The CDR3 length is 15 residues. CDR3 DNA: TGTGCCAGCATAAGTGACGGGGGGTCCTACAATGAGCAGTTCTTC. Its protein is CASISDGGSYNEQFF.

The V gene is TRBV7-9, the J gene TRBJ2-2, with D possibly matching TRBD1 (6 bases). Germline CDR1 and CDR2: SEHNR and FQNEAQ (reference sequence). V lost 1 base to trimming and J lost 0 bases, with 9 bases between them. The CDR3 sequence is 16 residues long. DNA for the CDR3: TGTGCCAGCAGCTTAGGACAGGCCCCGAACACCGGGGAGCTGTTTTTT. This gives the protein CASSLGQAPNTGELFF.

This clone was counted between two and nine times. The gene calls are TRBV5-5 and TRBJ2-7; 11 nucleotides agree with TRBD2. CDR1 SGHKS and CDR2 YYEKEE come from the germline V gene (reference sequence). The J segment lost 2 bases and the V segment lost 0 bases, leaving 1 base of the junction unmatched. The CDR3 length is 15 residues. CDR3 coding DNA: TGTGCCAGCAGCTTGGTAGCGGGGGGGCCCTACGAGCAGTACTTC. Translated, it gives CASSLVAGGPYEQYF.

The rearrangement uses TRBV7-2 and TRBJ1-3, with 8 positions matching TRBD1. Looked up from germline, CDR1 is SGHTA and CDR2 is FQGNSA. This CDR3 comprises 14 residues. After removal of 5 bases from V and 2 bases from J, the junction contained 2 bases not matched to a gene. CDR3 in amino acids: CASSADRAGNTIYF. The DNA of the CDR3 is TGTGCCAGCAGCGCGGACAGGGCTGGAAACACCATATATTTT.

The chain joins TRBV24-1 to TRBJ2-1, with TRBD2 matching 9 bases. The V segment lost 3 bases and the J segment 0 bases; nucleotides outside the gene matches: 8. This CDR3 contains 18 residues. Germline-derived CDR1 and CDR2 are KGHDR and SFDVKD. The DNA for the CDR3 is TGTGCCACCAGTGATCCAACCCCGACTAGCGGCTCCTACAATGAGCAGTTCTTC. Translation: CATSDPTPTSGSYNEQFF.

The chain is built from TRBV6-2 or TRBV6-3 and TRBJ2-3, with 7 bases fitting TRBD2. Looked up from germline, CDR1 is MNHEY and CDR2 is SVGEGT. This CDR3 contains 17 residues. V trimming: 1 base; J trimming: 6 bases; junction bases outside the gene matches: 13. CDR3 nucleotide sequence: TGTGCCAGCAGTTACTTTAATGGCCAGCGGGGCAGTGATACGCAGTATTTT. Translation: CASSYFNGQRGSDTQYF.

The chain carries TRBV5-6 and TRBJ1-2; 8 bases match TRBD1. From germline, CDR1 is SGHDT and CDR2 YYEEEE. V shed 7 bases and J 2 bases; nucleotides not matched to a gene: 10. The CDR3 is 15 residues long. CDR3 residues: CASRLFQGANYGYTF. CDR3 nucleotides: TGTGCCAGCCGTCTTTTTCAGGGGGCGAACTATGGCTACACCTTC.

The sample holds a few counts of this clone. The chain combines TRBV7-6 with TRBJ1-2, with a possible D match to TRBD1 (6 bases). This CDR3 has 18 amino acids. Trimming stripped 1 base from V and 6 bases from J, with 24 bases between. The V gene's germline CDR1 is SGHVS and CDR2 FNYEAQ. The CDR3: CASSLVHQGPGMQDGYTF. For the CDR3, the DNA is TGTGCCAGCAGCTTAGTCCATCAGGGGCCAGGGATGCAGGATGGCTACACCTTC.

There are many counts of this clone. The chain couples TRBV4-1 to TRBJ1-2, with 12 bases that match TRBD1. Germline CDR1 is MGHRA and CDR2 is YSYEKL. The CDR3 consists of 17 residues. V shed 0 bases, J shed 7 bases, and the junction held 9 bases outside the gene matches. The CDR3 DNA reads as TGCGCCAGCAGCCAAGATTCGCCGGGACAGGGGGCGTCTGGCTACACCTTC. It translates to CASSQDSPGQGASGYTF.

The sample holds a few counts of this clone. CDR3 nucleotides: TGTGCCAGCAGCTTGTTACAGGGAGAAGACAATGAGCAGTTCTTC. Protein: CASSLLQGEDNEQFF. The chain combines TRBV5-4 with TRBJ2-1, with D perhaps TRBD1 (6 bases). V lost 1 base and J lost 5, with 13 bases in between. CDR3 length: 15 amino acids. Germline CDR1 SGHNT, CDR2 YYREEE (reference sequence).

This chain joins TRBV6-5 and TRBJ2-7, with no clear D. This CDR3 has 15 residues. Germline-derived CDR1 and CDR2 are MNHEY and SVGAGI. Trimming pared 5 bases from V and 3 bases from J, leaving 17 bases between. The DNA for the CDR3 is TGTGCCAGCAGTCTTGGGAACGGGTGGGGCTACGAGCAGTACTTC. Its protein product is CASSLGNGWGYEQYF.

This clone appeared a few times. V usage is TRBV15 and J usage is TRBJ2-7; D unclear. The germline V and J ends were trimmed by 5 bases and 4 bases, with 27 bases remaining between them. The CDR3 length is 18 residues. Germline-derived CDR1 and CDR2 are LNHNV and YYDKDF (reference sequence). The CDR3 coding sequence is TGTGCCACCAGCGAGACCGGAACGTTTGGCGTACCGATATACGAGCAGTACTTC. Encoded protein: CATSETGTFGVPIYEQYF.

Remarks on this clone: Relative to the germline gene, one junction end is altered; a read error may explain this. The CDR3 sequence is CASSFGGSGSSEQYF. Written as DNA, the CDR3 is TGCGCCAGCAGCTTCGGCGGGAGCGGGTCCTCCGAGCAGTACTTC. V gene TRBV5-1 combines with J gene TRBJ2-7; 7 bases match TRBD2. Germline V CDR1 and CDR2: SGHRS, YFSETQ. CDR3 size: 15 residues.